What follows are 25 T cell receptor beta chains derived from one specimen sequenced in a study of blood T cell repertoires in COVID-19. Clones were read by immunoSEQ multiplex PCR, and TCRdb kept only the in-frame ones, dropping some. The sample lists hundreds of thousands of clones, 89% occurring once. Sequences were obtained from PBMCs or T cells enriched from blood (not recorded which). These receptor sequences come from a young woman with acute COVID-19.

The J gene is TRBJ2-3, the V gene TRBV7-6, with D perhaps TRBD1 (6 bases). V shed 5 bases and J shed 7 bases, with 16 bases lying between them. The CDR3 spans 14 residues. Germline V lookup: CDR1 SGHVS, CDR2 FNYEAQ. CDR3 sequence: CASSAEVGANTQYF. CDR3 nucleotide sequence: TGTGCCAGCAGCGCCGAGGTGGGGGCAAATACGCAGTATTTT.

The chain uses TRBV2 and TRBJ1-5; D may be TRBD1 (6 bases). The ends were cut back, 6 bases at V and 7 bases at J, with 16 bases in the middle. This CDR3 is 14 amino acids long. The germline gives CDR1 SNHLY, CDR2 FYNNEI. CDR3 nucleotides: TGTGCCAGCAGCCTAAACAGGGTTCAGCAGCCCCAGCATTTT. It yields the protein CASSLNRVQQPQHF.

The chain links TRBV27 to TRBJ2-1; 13 positions agree with TRBD2. After removal of 4 bases from V and 9 bases from J, the junction contained 6 bases not matched to a gene. This CDR3 is built from 15 residues. CDR1 is MNHEY and CDR2 is SMNVEV in the germline V gene (reference sequence). The CDR3 reads CASSSLAGGLIEQFF. CDR3 DNA sequence: TGTGCCAGCAGTTCACTAGCGGGGGGGTTGATTGAGCAGTTCTTC.

This chain links TRBV9 with TRBJ2-3; 7 positions agree with TRBD2. V lost 3 bases and J lost 2; bases outside the gene matches: 6. The germline gives CDR1 SGDLS, CDR2 YYNGEE. CDR3 length: 15 residues. The CDR3 spells CASSAERGPTDTQYF. As DNA, the CDR3 is TGTGCCAGCAGCGCCGAGCGGGGCCCCACAGATACGCAGTATTTT. The variable domain in full, completed from reference TRBV9 and TRBJ2-3, reads DSGVTQTPKHLITATGQRVTLRCSPRSGDLSVYWYQQSLDQGLQFLIQYYNGEERAKGNILERFSAQQFPDLHSELNLSSLELGDSALYFCASSAERGPTDTQYFGPGTRLTVL.

The chain has TRBV3-1 (or the pseudogene TRBV3-2) and TRBJ1-1; D uncertain. Germline V gene lookup returns CDR1 LGHDT and CDR2 YNNKEL (reference sequence). The CDR3 is 14 residues long. Trimming removed 4 bases at V and 1 base at J, with 10 bases between. CDR3 loop: CASSPHTRNTEAFF. The CDR3 DNA follows: TGTGCCAGCAGCCCACATACACGGAACACTGAAGCTTTCTTT.

The rearrangement joins TRBV11-3 to TRBJ2-5, with 8 bases fitting TRBD1. V lost 5 bases and J lost 5; bases outside the gene matches: 7. The CDR3 runs to 14 residues. Germline lookup yields CDR1 SGHNT and CDR2 YENEEA. The CDR3 DNA follows: TGTGCCAGCAGCCCAGGGGGCGCAGGGGAGACCCAGTACTTC. This encodes CASSPGGAGETQYF.

J is TRBJ2-7 and V is TRBV30; D possibly corresponds to TRBD1 (5 bases). The CDR3 is 14 amino acids. Germline V lookup: CDR1 GTSNPN, CDR2 SVGIG (reference sequence). Trimming shortened V by 1 base and J by 5 bases, and 15 bases separated the two germline ends. The CDR3 region has the DNA TGTGCCTGGAGTGATGACAGTTCCGTCGACGAGCAGTACTTC. Protein: CAWSDDSSVDEQYF. Looking up the rest from reference TRBV30 and TRBJ2-7 gives the full variable domain: SQTIHQWPATLVQPVGSPLSLECTVEGTSNPNLYWYRQAAGRGLQLLFYSVGIGQISSEVPQNLSASRPQDRQFILSSKKLLLSDSGFYLCAWSDDSSVDEQYFGPGTRLTVT.

Worth noting for this clone: Other DNA sequences within the sample encode an identical CDR3. The V gene is TRBV19, the J gene TRBJ2-5, with 12 bases aligning to TRBD1. V was clipped by 8 bases and J by 5 bases; unmatched bases: 3. CDR3 length: 13 amino acids. Looked up from germline, CDR1 is LNHDA and CDR2 is SQIVND (reference sequence). The CDR3 DNA sequence: TGTGCCAGTGGGACAGGGGGCAGGGAGACCCAGTACTTC. Residues: CASGTGGRETQYF.

V usage is TRBV4-1 and J usage is TRBJ2-2, with D unclear. Germline V gene data show CDR1 as MGHRA and CDR2 as YSYEKL. This CDR3 contains 14 residues. Trimming removed 5 bases at V and 6 bases at J, with 13 bases between. Here the CDR3 DNA reads TGCGCCAGCAGCTACGTCCCGACACCCGGGGAGCTGTTTTTT. Translation gives CASSYVPTPGELFF.

This chain uses TRBV5-1 with TRBJ2-7; 11 bases align to TRBD1. The V gene's germline CDR1 is SGHRS and CDR2 YFSETQ. J gave up 6 bases and V 5 bases, and 1 base lay outside the gene matches. This CDR3 contains 12 residues. The CDR3 sequence: CASRDRGREQYF. For the CDR3, the DNA is TGCGCCAGCAGGGACAGGGGGCGCGAGCAGTACTTC.

The V call is TRBV9, the J call TRBJ1-3; D might be TRBD1 (5 bases). V dropped 4 bases and J dropped 2 bases, with 16 bases sitting between them. Germline V gives CDR1 SGDLS, CDR2 YYNGEE. CDR3 length: 16 amino acids. The CDR3 sequence: CASSTFSGIPGNTIYF. DNA of the CDR3: TGTGCCAGCAGCACCTTCTCAGGGATCCCTGGAAACACCATATATTTT.

The V and J genes are TRBV5-1 and TRBJ2-1; TRBD2 matches at 15 bases. CDR1 is SGHRS, CDR2 YFSETQ, per germline. J was trimmed by 3 bases and V by 4 bases; bases with no gene match: 11. The CDR3 has 19 residues. The CDR3 nucleotides are TGCGCCAGCAGCCCCGATGGGACTAGCGGGGGGACGGTCTACAATGAGCAGTTCTTC. Protein sequence: CASSPDGTSGGTVYNEQFF.

This chain uses TRBV6-2 or TRBV6-3 with TRBJ1-3; maybe TRBD1 (6 bases). The CDR3 runs 14 residues. Trimming removed 0 bases at V and 4 bases at J, with 7 bases between. Germline CDR1 and CDR2: MNHEY and SVGEGT. Here the CDR3 reads CASSYSGTGNTIYF. The CDR3 bases are TGTGCCAGCAGTTACTCTGGGACAGGAAACACCATATATTTT.

The chain joins TRBV6-2 or TRBV6-3 to TRBJ2-1, with D possibly matching TRBD1 (6 bases). Trimming took 4 bases from V and 9 from J, leaving 13 bases between them. The germline CDR1 and CDR2 sequences are MNHEY and SVGEGT. The CDR3 runs 13 residues. CDR3 bases: TGTGCCAGCAGTTCCCCAGGACAGCCTGAGCAGTTCTTC. Translation gives CASSSPGQPEQFF.

The chain joins TRBV28 to TRBJ2-1; TRBD1 might be the D (6 bases). The CDR3 is 15 residues long. Germline V gene data show CDR1 as MDHEN and CDR2 as SYDVKM. V shed 7 bases and J shed 0 bases, with 13 bases lying between them. The CDR3 nucleotides read TGTGCCAGCACCACGCTGGGGGCCTCCTACAATGAGCAGTTCTTC. Its translation: CASTTLGASYNEQFF.

V and J are TRBV11-3 and TRBJ2-1, with 7 bases fitting TRBD2. Trimming cost V 2 bases and J 2 bases; bases outside gene matches: 0. Germline lookup yields CDR1 SGHNT and CDR2 YENEEA. CDR3 size: 14 residues. The CDR3, as DNA: TGTGCCAGCAGCTTACGGGGGGCCTACAATGAGCAGTTCTTC. Its translation: CASSLRGAYNEQFF. The entire variable domain, with the rest obtained from reference TRBV11-3 and TRBJ2-1, is as follows: EAGVVQSPRYKIIEKKQPVAFWCNPISGHNTLYWYLQNLGQGPELLIRYENEEAVDDSQLPKDRFSAERLKGVDSTLKIQPAELGDSAVYLCASSLRGAYNEQFFGPGTRLTVL.

The CDR3 DNA follows: TGTGCCAGCAGCCCAGGACAGGGTTTCACAGATACGCAGTATTTT. Translated: CASSPGQGFTDTQYF. The V call is TRBV5-4, the J call TRBJ2-3, with TRBD1 matching 8 bases. This CDR3 contains 15 residues. After removal of 4 bases from V and 2 bases from J, the junction contained 6 bases not matched to a gene. Germline-derived CDR1 and CDR2 are SGHNT and YYREEE (reference sequence).

DNA for the CDR3: TGTGCCACCGGCGGGACGCCCGAGCCACATGGCTACACCTTC. Residues: CATGGTPEPHGYTF. The genes are TRBV27 and TRBJ1-2; a weak D match, TRBD1 (5 bases). Germline CDR1 MNHEY, CDR2 SMNVEV (reference sequence). The CDR3 covers 14 residues. Trimming stripped 10 bases from V and 6 bases from J, with 21 bases between.

The chain combines TRBV18 with TRBJ2-1; D is unclear. The CDR3 covers 14 residues. The ends were cut back, 1 base at V and 0 bases at J, with 4 bases in the middle. In germline, CDR1 is KGHSH, CDR2 LQKENI. CDR3 sequence reads: CASSPQSSYNEQFF. CDR3 nucleotides: TGTGCCAGCTCACCACAGAGCTCCTACAATGAGCAGTTCTTC.

The gene calls are TRBV9 and TRBJ1-1, with a possible D match to TRBD1 (6 bases). The CDR3 sequence is 14 residues long. Germline V gene sequence: CDR1 SGDLS, CDR2 YYNGEE. The V end lost 3 bases, the J end lost 5 bases, and 14 bases lay between the germline ends. The DNA of the CDR3 is TGTGCCAGCAGCGCACAGGGCGGGAGGACTGAAGCTTTCTTT. This encodes CASSAQGGRTEAFF.

The V and J genes are TRBV6-1 and TRBJ1-4; D call uncertain. This CDR3 contains 16 residues. The V and J ends lost 3 bases and 3 bases respectively, with 14 bases between them. Germline CDR1 and CDR2: MNHNS and SASEGT. In DNA form, the CDR3 reads TGTGCCAGCAGTGATCTTACCCGCCGGGCTAATGAAAAACTGTTTTTT. Translation: CASSDLTRRANEKLFF.

V usage is TRBV7-8 and J usage is TRBJ1-5, with D hard to call. V lost 5 bases, J lost 0 bases, and 14 bases lay in between. The CDR3 runs 16 residues. Germline V gene data show CDR1 as SGHVS and CDR2 as FQNEAQ. DNA for the CDR3: TGTGCCAGCAGCGAAGGAGGCACCTATAGCAATCAGCCCCAGCATTTT. This encodes CASSEGGTYSNQPQHF. Variable domain in full (rest from reference TRBV7-8 and TRBJ1-5): GAGVSQSPRYKVAKRGQDVALRCDPISGHVSLFWYQQALGQGPEFLTYFQNEAQLDKSGLPSDRFFAERPEGSVSTLKIQRTQQEDSAVYLCASSEGGTYSNQPQHFGDGTRLSIL.

The gene calls are TRBV7-3 and TRBJ2-2; 11 bases fit TRBD1. V lost 0 bases, J lost 6 bases, and 9 bases stayed unmatched. Looked up from germline, CDR1 is SGHTA and CDR2 is FQGTGA. The CDR3 is 18 residues long. The CDR3 DNA is TGTGCCAGCAGCTTAACTAGAGGTGGACAGGGGGCTTCCGGGGAGCTGTTTTTT. Translated: CASSLTRGGQGASGELFF.

The chain employs TRBV19 and TRBJ1-1; the D gene is possibly TRBD1 (5 bases). The germline V and J ends were trimmed by 5 bases and 2 bases, with 12 bases remaining between them. CDR3 length: 14 amino acids. Germline V CDR1 and CDR2: LNHDA, SQIVND (reference sequence). CDR3 DNA: TGTGCCAGTAGTTGGGGCAGAAGTAACACTGAAGCTTTCTTT. This encodes CASSWGRSNTEAFF.

The genes are TRBV28 and TRBJ2-2; D may be TRBD1 (5 bases). V lost 6 bases and J lost 3, with 14 bases in between. This CDR3 region has 15 residues. Germline lookup yields CDR1 MDHEN and CDR2 SYDVKM. DNA for the CDR3: TGTGCCAGCAGCCCCAGACAGTATTACACCGGGGAGCTGTTTTTT. It yields the protein CASSPRQYYTGELFF. Complete variable domain (other parts from reference TRBV28 and TRBJ2-2): DVKVTQSSRYLVKRTGEKVFLECVQDMDHENMFWYRQDPGLGLRLIYFSYDVKMKEKGDIPEGYSVSREKKERFSLILESASTNQTSMYLCASSPRQYYTGELFFGEGSRLTVL.